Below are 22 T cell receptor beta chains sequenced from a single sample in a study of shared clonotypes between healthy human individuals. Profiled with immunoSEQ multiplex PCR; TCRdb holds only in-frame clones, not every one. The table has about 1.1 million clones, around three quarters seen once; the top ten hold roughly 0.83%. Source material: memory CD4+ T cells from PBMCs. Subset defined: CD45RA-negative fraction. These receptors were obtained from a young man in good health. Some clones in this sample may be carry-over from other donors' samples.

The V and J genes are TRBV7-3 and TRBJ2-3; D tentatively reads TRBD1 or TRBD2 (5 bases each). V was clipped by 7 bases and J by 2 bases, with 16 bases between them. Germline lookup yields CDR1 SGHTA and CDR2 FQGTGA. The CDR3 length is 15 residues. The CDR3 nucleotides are TGTGCCAGCACCGATAGAGGGGAACTCACAGATACGCAGTATTTT. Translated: CASTDRGELTDTQYF.

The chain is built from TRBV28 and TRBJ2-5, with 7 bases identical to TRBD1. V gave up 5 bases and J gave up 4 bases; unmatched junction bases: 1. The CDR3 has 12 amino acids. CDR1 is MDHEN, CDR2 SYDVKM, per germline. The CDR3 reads CASSRGPETQYF. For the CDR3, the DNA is TGTGCCAGCAGTAGGGGGCCAGAGACCCAGTACTTC.

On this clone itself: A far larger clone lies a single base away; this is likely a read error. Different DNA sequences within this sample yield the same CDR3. CDR3 amino acids: CSASRTDTQYF. The CDR3 coding sequence is TGCAGTGCTAGTCGTACAGATACGCAGTATTTT. The rearrangement links TRBV20-1 to TRBJ2-3, with D hard to call. Trimming left V 3 bases short and J 3 bases short, with 4 bases between. This CDR3 spans 11 amino acids. Germline V CDR1 and CDR2: DFQATT, SNEGSKA (reference sequence).

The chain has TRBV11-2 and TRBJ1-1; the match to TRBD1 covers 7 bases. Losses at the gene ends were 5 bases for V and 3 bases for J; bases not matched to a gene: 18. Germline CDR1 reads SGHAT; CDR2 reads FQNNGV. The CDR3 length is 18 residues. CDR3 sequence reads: CASSAQTGRGGSHTEAFF. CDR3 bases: TGTGCCAGCAGCGCGCAGACAGGGAGAGGAGGGTCACACACTGAAGCTTTCTTT.

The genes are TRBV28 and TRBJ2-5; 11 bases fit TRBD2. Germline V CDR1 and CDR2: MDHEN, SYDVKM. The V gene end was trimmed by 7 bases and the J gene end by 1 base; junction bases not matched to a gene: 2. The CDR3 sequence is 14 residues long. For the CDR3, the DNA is TGTGCCAGCATAGCGGGGGGGACCCAAGAGACCCAGTACTTC. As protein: CASIAGGTQETQYF.

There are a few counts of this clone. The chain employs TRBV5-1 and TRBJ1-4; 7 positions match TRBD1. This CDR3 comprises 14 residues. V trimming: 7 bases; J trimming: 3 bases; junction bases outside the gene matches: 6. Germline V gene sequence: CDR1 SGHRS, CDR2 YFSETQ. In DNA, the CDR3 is TGCGCCAGCCGACCCGGGACAGCTAATGAAAAACTGTTTTTT. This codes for CASRPGTANEKLFF.

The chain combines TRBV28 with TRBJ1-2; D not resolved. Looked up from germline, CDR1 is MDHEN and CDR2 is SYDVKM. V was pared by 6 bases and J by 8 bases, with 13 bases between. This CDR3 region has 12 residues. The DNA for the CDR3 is TGTGCCAGCAGCCGACCCACTTGGGGCTACACCTTC. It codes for CASSRPTWGYTF.

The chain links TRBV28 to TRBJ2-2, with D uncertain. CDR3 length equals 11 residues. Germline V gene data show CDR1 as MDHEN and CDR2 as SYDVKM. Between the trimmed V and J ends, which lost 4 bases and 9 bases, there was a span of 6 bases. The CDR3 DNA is TGTGCCAGCAGTTCTCGGTGGGAGCTGTTTTTT. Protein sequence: CASSSRWELFF.

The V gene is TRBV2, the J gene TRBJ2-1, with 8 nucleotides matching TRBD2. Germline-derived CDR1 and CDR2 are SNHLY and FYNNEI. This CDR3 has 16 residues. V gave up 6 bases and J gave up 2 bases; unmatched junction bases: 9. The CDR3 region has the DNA TGTGCCAGCAGCGGCACTAGCGGAAGAACCTACAATGAGCAGTTCTTC. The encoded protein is CASSGTSGRTYNEQFF.

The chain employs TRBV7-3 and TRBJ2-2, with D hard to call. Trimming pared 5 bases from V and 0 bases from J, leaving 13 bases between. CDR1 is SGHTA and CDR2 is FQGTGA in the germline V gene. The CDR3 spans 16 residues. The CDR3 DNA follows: TGTGCCAGCAGCCCAAGGATATCGGCGAACACCGGGGAGCTGTTTTTT. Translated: CASSPRISANTGELFF.

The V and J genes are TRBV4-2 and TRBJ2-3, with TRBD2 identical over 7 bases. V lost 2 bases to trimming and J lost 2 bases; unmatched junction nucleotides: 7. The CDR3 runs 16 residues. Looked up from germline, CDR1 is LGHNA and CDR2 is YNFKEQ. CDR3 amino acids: CASSQSLADLTDTQYF. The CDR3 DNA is TGTGCCAGCAGCCAAAGCCTAGCGGACCTCACAGATACGCAGTATTTT.

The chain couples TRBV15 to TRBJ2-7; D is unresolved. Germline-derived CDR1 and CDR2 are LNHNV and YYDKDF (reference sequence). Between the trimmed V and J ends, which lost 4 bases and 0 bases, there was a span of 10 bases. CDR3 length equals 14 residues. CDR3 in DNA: TGTGCCACCAGCATCGGGCTCTCCTCCTACGAGCAGTACTTC. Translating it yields CATSIGLSSYEQYF.

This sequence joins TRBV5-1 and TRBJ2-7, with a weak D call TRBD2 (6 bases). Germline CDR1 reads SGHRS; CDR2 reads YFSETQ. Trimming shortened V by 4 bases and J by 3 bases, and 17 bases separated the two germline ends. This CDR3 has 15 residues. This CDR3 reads CASSLPRDSDYEQYF. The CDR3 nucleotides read TGCGCCAGCAGCCTACCGCGGGACTCCGACTACGAGCAGTACTTC.

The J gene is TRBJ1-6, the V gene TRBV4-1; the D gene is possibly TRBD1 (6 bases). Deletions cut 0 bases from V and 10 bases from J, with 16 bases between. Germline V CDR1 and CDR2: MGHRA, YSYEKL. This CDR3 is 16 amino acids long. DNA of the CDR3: TGCGCCAGCAGCCAAGATCTCGGGGGCAGGGTATCACCCCTCCACTTT. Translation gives CASSQDLGGRVSPLHF.

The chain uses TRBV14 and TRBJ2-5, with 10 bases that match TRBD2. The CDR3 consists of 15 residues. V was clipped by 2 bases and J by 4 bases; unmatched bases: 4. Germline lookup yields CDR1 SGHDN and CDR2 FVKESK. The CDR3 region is CASSQRRLAGETQYF. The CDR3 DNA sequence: TGTGCCAGCAGCCAACGAAGACTAGCGGGAGAGACCCAGTACTTC.

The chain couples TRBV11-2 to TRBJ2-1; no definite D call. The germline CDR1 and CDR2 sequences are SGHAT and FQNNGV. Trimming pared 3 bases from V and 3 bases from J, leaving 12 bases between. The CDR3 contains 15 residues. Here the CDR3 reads CASSLASPLYNEQFF. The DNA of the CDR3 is TGTGCCAGCAGCTTGGCGTCTCCGCTCTACAATGAGCAGTTCTTC.

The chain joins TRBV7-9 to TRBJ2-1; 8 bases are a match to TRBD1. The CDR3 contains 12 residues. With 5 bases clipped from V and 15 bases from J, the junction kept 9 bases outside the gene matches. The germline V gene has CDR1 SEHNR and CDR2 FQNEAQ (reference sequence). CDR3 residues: CASSPLDRVGFF. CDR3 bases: TGTGCCAGCAGCCCCTTGGACAGGGTGGGGTTCTTC.

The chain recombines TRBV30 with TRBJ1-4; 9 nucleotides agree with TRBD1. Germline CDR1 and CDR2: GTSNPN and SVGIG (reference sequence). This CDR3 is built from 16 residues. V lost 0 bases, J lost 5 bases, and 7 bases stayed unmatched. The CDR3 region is CAWSVPGQGRNEKLFF. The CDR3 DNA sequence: TGTGCCTGGAGTGTCCCGGGACAGGGACGGAATGAAAAACTGTTTTTT.

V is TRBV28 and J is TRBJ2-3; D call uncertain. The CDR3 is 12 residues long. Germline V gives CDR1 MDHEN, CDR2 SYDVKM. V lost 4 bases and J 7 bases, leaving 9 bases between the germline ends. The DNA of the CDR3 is TGTGCCAGCAGTTCCTCCTTATATACGCAGTATTTT. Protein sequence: CASSSSLYTQYF. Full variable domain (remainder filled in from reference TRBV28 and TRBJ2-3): DVKVTQSSRYLVKRTGEKVFLECVQDMDHENMFWYRQDPGLGLRLIYFSYDVKMKEKGDIPEGYSVSREKKERFSLILESASTNQTSMYLCASSSSLYTQYFGPGTRLTVL.

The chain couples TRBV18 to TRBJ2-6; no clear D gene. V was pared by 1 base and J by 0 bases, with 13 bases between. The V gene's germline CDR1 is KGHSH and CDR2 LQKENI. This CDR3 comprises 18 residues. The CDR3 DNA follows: TGTGCCAGCTCACCACTTGTGGACGACAACTCTGGGGCCAACGTCCTGACTTTC. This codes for CASSPLVDDNSGANVLTF. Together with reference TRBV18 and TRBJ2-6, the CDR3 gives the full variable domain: NAGVMQNPRHLVRRRGQEARLRCSPMKGHSHVYWYRQLPEEGLKFMVYLQKENIIDESGMPKERFSAEFPKEGPSILRIQQVVRGDSAAYFCASSPLVDDNSGANVLTFGAGSRLTVL.

The CDR3 region is CASSRTAGDTDQPQHF. CDR3 coding DNA: TGCGCCAGCAGCCGGACCGCCGGGGATACCGATCAGCCCCAGCATTTT. This sequence joins TRBV4-1 and TRBJ1-5; no clear D gene. The V gene lost 4 bases and the J gene lost 5 bases, with 18 bases spanning the gap. Germline values: CDR1 MGHRA, CDR2 YSYEKL. The CDR3 has 16 amino acids.

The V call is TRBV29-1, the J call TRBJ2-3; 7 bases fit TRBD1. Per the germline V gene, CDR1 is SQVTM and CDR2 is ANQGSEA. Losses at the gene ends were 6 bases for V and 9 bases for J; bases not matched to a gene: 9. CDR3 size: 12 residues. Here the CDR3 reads CSVRQNRGTQYF. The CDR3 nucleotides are TGCAGCGTACGACAAAACAGGGGCACGCAGTATTTT.